The 20 T cell receptor beta chains presented below share a single source sample, sequenced in a study of T cell clonotyping in hematopoietic cell transplantation. Assay: immunoSEQ multiplex PCR; the TCRdb copy retains only in-frame clones and omits some. The table includes over 5,000 clones, 90% to 95% detected once. The material sequenced was peripheral blood mononuclear cells, taken 100 days after allogeneic stem cell transplant. The receptors were gathered from a female patient in her fifties who had an allogeneic stem cell transplant from an unrelated donor, so T cells may come from the graft donor. Some clones in this sample may be carry-over from other donors' samples.

The gene calls are TRBV30 and TRBJ1-2, with TRBD1 matching 8 bases. Germline lookup yields CDR1 GTSNPN and CDR2 SVGIG (reference sequence). The CDR3 loop spans 15 amino acids. The junction had 9 bases not matched to a gene; V was cut back by 3 bases and J by 3 bases. The CDR3 is CAWREVKGQDYGYTF. The CDR3 nucleotides read TGTGCCTGGAGAGAGGTCAAGGGACAGGACTATGGCTACACCTTC.

The sample holds one count of this clone. The chain combines TRBV11-2 with TRBJ2-7, with 12 bases that match TRBD2. Germline V lookup: CDR1 SGHAT, CDR2 FQNNGV. V lost 5 bases, J lost 3 bases, and 8 bases stayed unmatched. The CDR3 has 16 residues. CDR3 residues: CASSQTSGRNHYEQYF. CDR3 coding DNA: TGTGCCAGCAGCCAAACTAGCGGGAGGAACCACTACGAGCAGTACTTC.

The chain employs TRBV12-5 and TRBJ1-6; the D is unclear. CDR1 LGHNT and CDR2 FRNRAP come from the germline V gene. The CDR3 runs 16 residues. V lost 4 bases, J lost 0 bases, and 10 bases lay in between. The CDR3 DNA follows: TGTGCTAGTGGTTACGGGCAGGACTCCTATAATTCACCCCTCCACTTT. Translating gives CASGYGQDSYNSPLHF.

J is TRBJ1-1 and V is TRBV30; D is unclear. This CDR3 has 15 residues. The germline CDR1 and CDR2 sequences are GTSNPN and SVGIG (reference sequence). Trimming pared 2 bases from V and 2 bases from J, leaving 15 bases between. The CDR3 loop reads CAWSLGGRSNTEAFF. In DNA, the CDR3 is TGTGCCTGGAGTCTGGGTGGCCGATCAAACACTGAAGCTTTCTTT.

The chain uses TRBV15 and TRBJ1-5; 9 bases match TRBD1. The CDR3 sequence is 15 residues long. Unmatched junction bases numbered 4, after V lost 5 bases and J lost 2 bases. CDR1 is LNHNV and CDR2 is YYDKDF in the germline V gene (reference sequence). The CDR3 loop is CATSLRTGGNQPQHF. CDR3 nucleotides: TGTGCCACCAGCCTTCGGACAGGGGGCAATCAGCCCCAGCATTTT.

The V call is TRBV5-1, the J call TRBJ1-5, with D perhaps TRBD1 (6 bases). This CDR3 contains 16 residues. V shed 4 bases and J shed 0 bases, with 14 bases lying between them. Germline CDR1 SGHRS, CDR2 YFSETQ. This CDR3 is CASSPGTFDSNQPQHF. DNA of the CDR3: TGCGCCAGCAGCCCCGGGACATTTGATAGCAATCAGCCCCAGCATTTT.

This chain joins TRBV6-6 and TRBJ2-2; a possible D gene is TRBD1 (5 bases). Germline loops: CDR1 MNHNY, CDR2 SVGAGI (reference sequence). V was cut by 2 bases and J by 6 bases, with 16 bases left in between. The CDR3 totals 16 residues. The CDR3 reads CASSYNGRANAGELFF. CDR3 coding DNA: TGTGCCAGCAGTTACAATGGCAGGGCTAATGCCGGGGAGCTGTTTTTT.

The V gene is TRBV5-4, the J gene TRBJ1-1; TRBD1 agrees at 10 bases. The CDR3 loop spans 14 amino acids. Germline lookup yields CDR1 SGHNT and CDR2 YYREEE (reference sequence). With V trimmed by 0 bases and J by 5 bases, 1 base remained unmatched. The CDR3 bases are TGTGCCAGCAGCTTGGGGGACAGGGGTACTGAAGCTTTCTTT. Encoded protein: CASSLGDRGTEAFF.

The chain uses TRBV30 and TRBJ2-2; no firm D call. The germline CDR1 and CDR2 sequences are GTSNPN and SVGIG (reference sequence). Trimming left V 4 bases short and J 4 bases short, with 7 bases between. The CDR3 loop spans 12 amino acids. The CDR3 region is CAWNPGTGELFF. The CDR3 DNA is TGTGCCTGGAATCCGGGCACCGGGGAGCTGTTTTTT. Using reference TRBV30 and TRBJ2-2 for the parts outside the CDR3, the full variable domain is SQTIHQWPATLVQPVGSPLSLECTVEGTSNPNLYWYRQAAGRGLQLLFYSVGIGQISSEVPQNLSASRPQDRQFILSSKKLLLSDSGFYLCAWNPGTGELFFGEGSRLTVL.

The rearrangement links TRBV4-1 to TRBJ2-7; TRBD2 matches 8 bases. Germline assignment: CDR1 MGHRA and CDR2 YSYEKL. Trimming at V came to 0 bases and at J to 3 bases, leaving 4 bases not matched to a gene. CDR3 length: 15 residues. This CDR3 reads CASSQDRTSIYEQYF. The CDR3 DNA reads as TGCGCCAGCAGCCAAGACAGGACTAGCATCTACGAGCAGTACTTC.

This chain connects TRBV5-1 to TRBJ2-7; 7 bases fit TRBD2. The trim removed 0 bases at V and 5 bases at J, leaving 14 bases unmatched. Germline CDR1 SGHRS, CDR2 YFSETQ. CDR3 length equals 17 residues. The CDR3 here is CASSLVGGGGWANEQYF. Here the CDR3 DNA reads TGCGCCAGCAGCTTGGTAGGCGGCGGGGGATGGGCGAACGAGCAGTACTTC. Full variable domain (remainder filled in from reference TRBV5-1 and TRBJ2-7): KAGVTQTPRYLIKTRGQQVTLSCSPISGHRSVSWYQQTPGQGLQFLFEYFSETQRNKGNFPGRFSGRQFSNSRSEMNVSTLELGDSALYLCASSLVGGGGWANEQYFGPGTRLTVT.

The chain uses TRBV2 and TRBJ2-5; TRBD1 agrees at 11 bases. Germline V gene sequence: CDR1 SNHLY, CDR2 FYNNEI. The CDR3 is 14 residues long. V lost 9 bases to trimming and J lost 2 bases; unmatched junction nucleotides: 5. The CDR3 nucleotides read TGTGCCAGTAGGACAGGGGGCGGTCAAGAGACCCAGTACTTC. Protein product: CASRTGGGQETQYF.

The rearrangement uses TRBV30 and TRBJ2-7, with 7 positions matching TRBD1. The CDR3 spans 13 residues. After removal of 1 base from V and 7 bases from J, the junction contained 7 bases not matched to a gene. Per the germline V gene, CDR1 is GTSNPN and CDR2 is SVGIG (reference sequence). CDR3 sequence: CAWSGVGGNEQYF. CDR3 coding DNA: TGTGCCTGGAGTGGTGTAGGGGGCAATGAGCAGTACTTC.

V and J are TRBV29-1 and TRBJ1-5; possibly TRBD1 for D (5 bases). V was cut by 6 bases and J by 4 bases, with 10 bases left in between. The germline V gene encodes CDR1 SQVTM and CDR2 ANQGSEA. This CDR3 has 12 residues. The CDR3 nucleotides are TGCAGCGTCTCCGAGGGGAATCAGCCCCAGCATTTT. Protein sequence: CSVSEGNQPQHF.

The chain joins TRBV5-6 to TRBJ1-6; TRBD1 agrees at 7 bases. The V gene end was trimmed by 5 bases and the J gene end by 14 bases; junction bases not matched to a gene: 22. CDR1 and CDR2 from the germline V gene are SGHDT and YYEEEE. This CDR3 is 17 amino acids long. This CDR3 is CASRGSWGRDSRETLHF. CDR3 DNA: TGTGCCAGCAGGGGAAGTTGGGGCCGGGACAGCCGGGAGACCCTCCACTTT.

The chain recombines TRBV6-5 with TRBJ2-7; 7 nucleotides align to TRBD2. CDR1 and CDR2 (germline): MNHEY, SVGAGI. The CDR3 extends over 14 amino acids. Unmatched junction bases numbered 5, after V lost 4 bases and J lost 2 bases. CDR3 coding DNA: TGTGCCAGCAGTTCAGGACTAGGACCCTACGAGCAGTACTTC. This codes for CASSSGLGPYEQYF.

The chain has TRBV5-6 and TRBJ1-4; D gene uncertain. Germline assignment: CDR1 SGHDT and CDR2 YYEEEE. This CDR3 has 16 residues. V dropped 4 bases and J dropped 4 bases, with 17 bases sitting between them. This CDR3 is CASSTLGRRNNEKLFF. In DNA, the CDR3 is TGTGCCAGCAGCACCCTTGGGAGAAGGAATAATGAAAAACTGTTTTTT.

This clone was recorded a few times. V usage is TRBV6-1 and J usage is TRBJ1-3; 7 bases align to TRBD1. CDR1 and CDR2 from the germline V gene are MNHNS and SASEGT. Trimming at V came to 5 bases and at J to 4 bases, leaving 2 bases not matched to a gene. The CDR3 runs to 13 residues. The CDR3, as DNA: TGTGCCAGCAGTCCAGGGGGGGGAAACACCATATATTTT. It yields the protein CASSPGGGNTIYF.

The chain joins TRBV6-5 to TRBJ2-7, with D uncertain. The CDR3 extends over 12 amino acids. Germline V gives CDR1 MNHEY, CDR2 SVGAGI. Trimming took off 6 bases at V and 7 bases at J, with 13 bases between the two ends. The chain's CDR3 is CASSATVGEQYF. The CDR3 nucleotides are TGTGCCAGCAGCGCGACCGTTGGGGAGCAGTACTTC.

The chain combines TRBV5-1 with TRBJ2-5; TRBD2 aligns across 11 bases. Germline CDR1 and CDR2: SGHRS and YFSETQ. There are 18 residues in the CDR3. The V and J ends lost 4 bases and 1 base, in that order; junction bases with no gene match: 12. DNA for the CDR3: TGCGCCAGCAGCCTAGGAGTACTAGCGGGAGATTTCCAAGAGACCCAGTACTTC. Translating gives CASSLGVLAGDFQETQYF.